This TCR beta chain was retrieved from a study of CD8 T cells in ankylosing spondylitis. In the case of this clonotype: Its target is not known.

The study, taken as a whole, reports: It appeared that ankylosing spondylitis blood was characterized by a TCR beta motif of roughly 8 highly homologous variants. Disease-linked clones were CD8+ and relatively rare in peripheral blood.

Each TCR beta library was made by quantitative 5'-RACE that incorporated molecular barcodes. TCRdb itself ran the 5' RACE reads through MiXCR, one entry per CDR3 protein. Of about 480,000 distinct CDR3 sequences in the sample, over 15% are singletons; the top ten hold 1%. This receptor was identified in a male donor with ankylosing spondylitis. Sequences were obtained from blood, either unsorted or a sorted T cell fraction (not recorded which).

CDR3 loop: CASHKDGARSYNEQFF. The CDR3 bases are TGTGCCAGCCACAAAGACGGGGCCCGCTCCTACAATGAGCAGTTCTTC. V gene TRBV6-1 combines with J gene TRBJ2-1; possibly TRBD1 or TRBD2 for D (5 bases each). V lost 8 bases to trimming and J lost 0 bases, with 17 bases between them. Per the germline V gene, CDR1 is MNHNS and CDR2 is SASEGT. CDR3 length: 16 amino acids.